Sequencing of this T cell receptor beta chain was carried out in a study of T-cell memory formation after mild COVID-19. Study details: TCR clusters largely stayed donor specific.

Study findings and constraints: Some clones that responded turned up in pre-infection memory, which suggests that cross-reactive memory joined in. Clones contracting over day 15 to 85 were CD4/CD8 balanced, with later expanders leaning CD4+.

This clonotype was observed a few times. The antigen is not known. The V gene's germline CDR1 is SGHRS and CDR2 YFSETQ. The CDR3 totals 16 residues. J gave up 0 bases and V 2 bases, and 8 bases lay outside the gene matches. TCR alpha and TCR beta cDNA libraries carrying sample barcodes and UMIs were produced by 5'RACE using constant-segment primers. Via MiXCR, TCRdb re-called the 5' RACE reads, giving one row per CDR3 protein. The sample consists of fewer than 90,000 distinct CDR3 sequences, 11% to 15% of them appearing once. The TCR originated in an adult woman who had mild COVID-19 (a few samples of this study predate the infection). Cell type and time point are not known. Sequencing was performed on PBMCs or a T cell subset sorted from them (not recorded which). The gene calls are TRBV5-1 and TRBJ2-7; TRBD2 matches 7 bases. CDR3 sequence (DNA): TGCGCCAGCAGCTTAAACCTAGCGGTAAGCTCCTACGAGCAGTACTTC. It is translated as CASSLNLAVSSYEQYF.